The clone carrying this TCR beta chain was seen a few times. The antigen remains undetermined. This specimen comes from a study of beta chain features in type 1 diabetes. Study observations and caveats: Type 1 diabetes patients had TCRB CDR3s that were shorter (moderately but significantly so) in all four CD4+ subsets.

This CDR3 is 17 amino acids long. The whole isolated RNA underwent reverse transcription, so sequencing captured expressed TCRB transcripts. The method was immunoSEQ multiplex PCR; TCRdb's version includes in-frame clones alone and lacks a portion of them. The table lists about 360,000 clones, roughly 13% of them singletons, with around 0.0099% in the top ten. This chain uses TRBV21-1 with TRBJ2-2; TRBD1 was called by the table and not checked on the DNA. TRBV21-1 is noted as a pseudogene. Sequencing was done on a sample of naive CD4+ T cells from blood. The TCR comes from a woman aged 18-29 years with type 1 diabetes. The chain's CDR3 is CASSKGAGQVYTGELFF. Written as DNA, the CDR3 is TGTGCCAGCAGCAAAGGGGCGGGACAGGTTTACACCGGGGAGCTGTTTTTT.